The present TCR beta chain was sequenced within a study of T cell repertoires in cytomegalovirus infection. Study at large: CMV epitopes in the study were HLA-C-restricted (recently identified) and HLA-B-restricted (well studied). Public TCR beta signatures marked donors with CMV infection and the matching HLA.

Turning to this clonotype: Its antigen is unidentified. At one boundary the junction diverges from the germline segment, which might be a read error.

Broader study findings: Summed frequency of shared TCR beta families picked out CMV carriers who also had the relevant HLA. CMV-specific TCR beta clonotypes restricted by HLA-C dominated the ex vivo response.

TCRdb re-called the reads with MiXCR, one entry per CDR3 protein. This table holds about 920,000 distinct CDR3 sequences, roughly a third found once. CDR3 length: 13 residues. The germline V gene encodes CDR1 MGHRA and CDR2 YSYEKL. The chain carries TRBV4-1 and TRBJ1-2; the D is unclear. The sample consisted of cultured CD8+ T cells from PBMCs, taken from culture after CMV antigen stimulation. This receptor was identified in a human donor in good health (CMV status not recorded). Some clones in this sample may be carry-over from other donors' samples. CDR3 DNA sequence: TGTGCCAGCAGCCAGGAAACCGCCTATGGCTACACCTTC. It specifies CASSQETAYGYTF.